This T cell receptor beta chain emerged from a study of T cell repertoires in cytomegalovirus infection. Study-level information: CMV infection and matching HLA type were both indicated by public TCR beta signatures.

TCRdb reanalysed the reads using MiXCR and keeps one entry per CDR3 protein. This table holds 150,000 to 200,000 distinct CDR3 sequences, roughly 9% found once. This clonotype was detected a few times. The target antigen is unknown. In germline, CDR1 is SEHNR, CDR2 FQNEAQ (reference sequence). Trimming removed 1 base at V and 1 base at J, with 13 bases between. The CDR3 consists of 16 residues. Study-wide points: Across the ex vivo response, the dominant clonotypes were HLA-C-restricted CMV-specific TCR beta clonotypes. There were carriers of CMV plus the relevant HLA, and cumulative public TCR beta family frequency identified them.

The V gene is TRBV7-9, the J gene TRBJ1-1, with no clear D. The clonotype was recovered from a human donor in good health (CMV status not recorded). Some clones in this sample may be carry-over from other donors' samples. Sequences were obtained from PBMCs. This CDR3 reads CASSLVGPVKNTEAFF. The CDR3 DNA is TGTGCCAGCAGCTTAGTAGGGCCCGTGAAGAACACTGAAGCTTTCTTT.